This T cell receptor beta chain was identified during a study of OX40 agonist ivuxolimab in advanced cancers. CDR1 and CDR2 (germline): WNHNN, SYGVQD (reference sequence). The V and J ends lost 2 bases and 2 bases respectively, with 8 bases between them. This CDR3 contains 14 residues. As concerns this clone: Its antigen is not identified.

Study-level results: The study found among the lowest clonal expansion in partial responders at 0.1-3.0 mg/kg.

Some clones are missing from TCRdb's copy, which holds only in-frame ones; the method was immunoSEQ multiplex PCR. The data show 70,000 to 90,000 clones, around nine tenths seen once. The sample here was CD4+ or CD8+ T cells sorted from blood, taken in a trial of the OX40 agonist ivuxolimab. The chain combines TRBV10-1 with TRBJ2-3; D remains unclear. This receptor was obtained from an adult with an advanced solid tumor such as melanoma, head and neck, liver or kidney cancer. The CDR3 spells CASSEHLSTDTQYF. The DNA for the CDR3 is TGCGCCAGCAGTGAGCACCTTTCCACAGATACGCAGTATTTT.